In this sample, the clone carrying this T cell receptor beta chain turned up once. The data originate from a study of blood T cell repertoires in COVID-19. With 3 bases removed from V and 8 bases from J, the gap between germline ends came to 10 bases. The germline gives CDR1 LNHDA, CDR2 SQIVND (reference sequence). This CDR3 is 13 amino acids long. Some clones are missing from TCRdb's copy, which holds only in-frame ones; the method was immunoSEQ multiplex PCR. This sample has 20,000 or so clones; roughly 87% occur once, and the top ten carry about 8%. The TCR originated in a human donor with active COVID-19. The donor label of this sample is uncertain. The chain carries TRBV19 and TRBJ1-4, with TRBD1 as a possible D gene (6 bases). Source material: peripheral blood. As DNA, the CDR3 is TGTGCCAGTAGTATCCGGGACACAGAAAAACTGTTTTTT. Its translation: CASSIRDTEKLFF.